These 15 T cell receptor beta chains came from one sample sequenced in a study of Ad26.COV2.S vaccination and SARS-CoV-2 variants. The treatment was: around 19 received Ad26.COV2.S at low or high dose, single or two shots; about 5 received placebo; per-sample allocation not given. The investigators took samples on day 63 after the first vaccine or placebo injection. The method was immunoSEQ multiplex PCR; TCRdb's version includes in-frame clones alone and lacks a portion of them. The data show around 340,000 clones, about 86% seen once. The sequencing here drew on peripheral blood, taken in a trial of Ad26.COV2.S vaccine versus placebo. These receptors were collected from a person between 18 and 60 years old who received the Ad26.COV2.S COVID-19 vaccine or a placebo.

The rearrangement joins TRBV5-6 to TRBJ1-6; D may be TRBD1 (5 bases). This CDR3 is built from 12 residues. The germline gives CDR1 SGHDT, CDR2 YYEEEE. Trimming removed 6 bases at V and 10 bases at J, with 11 bases between. CDR3 sequence (DNA): TGTGCCAGCACCGACAGTAACTCACCCCTCCACTTT. Translated, it gives CASTDSNSPLHF.

The CDR3, as DNA: TGTGCCAGTAGTATAGGGGCAGGGGGCCGGGATACGCAGTATTTT. Protein: CASSIGAGGRDTQYF. The rearrangement links TRBV19 to TRBJ2-3; 8 bases fit TRBD1. The CDR3 is 15 amino acids. The V and J ends lost 1 base and 6 bases, in that order; junction bases with no gene match: 6. Germline CDR1 reads LNHDA; CDR2 reads SQIVND (reference sequence).

Of note for this clone: Other DNA sequences in this sample translate to the same CDR3. The J gene is TRBJ2-5, the V gene TRBV5-1; either TRBD1 or TRBD2 may fit D (5 bases each). The CDR3 is 14 residues long. The V end lost 0 bases, the J end lost 0 bases, and 6 bases lay between the germline ends. Germline V gives CDR1 SGHRS, CDR2 YFSETQ. Written as DNA, the CDR3 is TGCGCCAGCAGCTTGGGGGGGAACCAAGAGACCCAGTACTTC. This encodes CASSLGGNQETQYF.

V gene TRBV24-1 combines with J gene TRBJ2-1; D perhaps matches TRBD1 (6 bases). The CDR3 has 13 amino acids. Between the trimmed V and J ends, which lost 7 bases and 7 bases, there was a span of 13 bases. Germline CDR1 reads KGHDR; CDR2 reads SFDVKD. CDR3 sequence: CATRDSGENEQFF. The CDR3 coding sequence is TGTGCCACCAGGGACAGCGGTGAGAATGAGCAGTTCTTC.

The chain carries TRBV5-1 and TRBJ1-5; a possible D gene is TRBD1 (5 bases). This CDR3 has 15 residues. The germline V gene encodes CDR1 SGHRS and CDR2 YFSETQ. V lost 0 bases and J lost 3, with 10 bases in between. CDR3 DNA sequence: TGCGCCAGCAGCTTGGGGGGACCTACCAATCAGCCCCAGCATTTT. Translation gives CASSLGGPTNQPQHF. The entire variable domain, with the rest obtained from reference TRBV5-1 and TRBJ1-5, is as follows: KAGVTQTPRYLIKTRGQQVTLSCSPISGHRSVSWYQQTPGQGLQFLFEYFSETQRNKGNFPGRFSGRQFSNSRSEMNVSTLELGDSALYLCASSLGGPTNQPQHFGDGTRLSIL.

This clone was recorded only once. The V call is TRBV4-2, the J call TRBJ1-3; D perhaps matches TRBD1 (6 bases). This CDR3 is built from 16 residues. The germline V gene has CDR1 LGHNA and CDR2 YNFKEQ. Trimming stripped 0 bases from V and 0 bases from J, with 9 bases between. For the CDR3, the DNA is TGTGCCAGCAGCCAAGACAGGGGATACTCTGGAAACACCATATATTTT. It codes for CASSQDRGYSGNTIYF.

The V call is TRBV7-2, the J call TRBJ1-5, with D perhaps matching TRBD1 (5 bases). Germline V gene data show CDR1 as SGHTA and CDR2 as FQGNSA. CDR3 size: 16 residues. The V and J ends lost 1 base and 0 bases respectively, with 10 bases between them. The CDR3 DNA reads as TGTGCCAGCAGCTTAGATGGGGGGGGTAGCAATCAGCCCCAGCATTTT. Translating gives CASSLDGGGSNQPQHF.

This chain uses TRBV27 with TRBJ2-7, with 10 bases lining up with TRBD1. Germline V gene sequence: CDR1 MNHEY, CDR2 SMNVEV (reference sequence). This CDR3 is built from 15 residues. V was clipped by 2 bases and J by 2 bases; unmatched bases: 3. The CDR3 DNA follows: TGTGCCAGCAGTTTAGGGACAGGGGACCCCTACGAGCAGTACTTC. Protein sequence: CASSLGTGDPYEQYF.

This chain connects TRBV30 to TRBJ2-5; D is tentatively TRBD1 or TRBD2 (5 bases each). The CDR3 totals 13 residues. V was trimmed by 1 base and J by 4 bases, leaving 10 bases between them. Germline V gene sequence: CDR1 GTSNPN, CDR2 SVGIG (reference sequence). The CDR3 loop reads CAWSGGLSETQYF. The CDR3 bases are TGTGCCTGGAGTGGGGGGTTGTCAGAGACCCAGTACTTC.

This rearrangement joins TRBV4-3 to TRBJ1-6; TRBD1 is a possible D gene (5 bases). The CDR3 consists of 16 residues. V was trimmed by 3 bases and J by 7 bases, leaving 16 bases between them. The germline V gene encodes CDR1 LGHNA and CDR2 YSLEER. The CDR3 DNA reads TGCGCCAGCAGCCAGGCCCCGAGAGGGGACAATTCACCCCTCCACTTT. Encoded protein: CASSQAPRGDNSPLHF.

The J gene is TRBJ1-1, the V gene TRBV27; D call uncertain. The ends were cut back, 3 bases at V and 12 bases at J, with 17 bases in the middle. Per germline, CDR1 MNHEY and CDR2 SMNVEV (reference sequence). The CDR3 is 13 amino acids. CDR3: CASSFTLGGFPFF. The CDR3 nucleotides read TGTGCCAGCAGTTTTACGTTAGGAGGGTTTCCTTTCTTT.

This chain uses TRBV29-1 with TRBJ2-7; 7 bases match TRBD1. The trim removed 5 bases at V and 2 bases at J, leaving 3 bases unmatched. Germline V gives CDR1 SQVTM, CDR2 ANQGSEA. CDR3 size: 12 residues. The CDR3 loop is CSVRDSTYEQYF. For the CDR3, the DNA is TGCAGCGTTCGGGACAGCACCTACGAGCAGTACTTC.

The rearrangement uses TRBV28 and TRBJ1-2; TRBD1 might be the D (6 bases). Trimming removed 5 bases from V and 7 bases from J, with 17 bases in between. The germline V gene has CDR1 MDHEN and CDR2 SYDVKM. The CDR3 contains 14 residues. The CDR3 region has the DNA TGTGCCAGCAGTCGGGATACAGGGTGGGGTGGCTACACCTTC. Translated: CASSRDTGWGGYTF.

The V call is TRBV30, the J call TRBJ2-7; perhaps TRBD2 as D (7 bases). Per germline, CDR1 GTSNPN and CDR2 SVGIG (reference sequence). V was clipped by 0 bases and J by 3 bases, with 12 bases between them. CDR3 length: 14 amino acids. The CDR3 sequence is CAWSVQGGGYEQYF. CDR3 sequence (DNA): TGTGCCTGGAGTGTACAAGGGGGGGGCTACGAGCAGTACTTC.

The chain recombines TRBV27 with TRBJ1-6, with 8 nucleotides matching TRBD1. The CDR3 extends over 15 amino acids. Germline V gives CDR1 MNHEY, CDR2 SMNVEV (reference sequence). With 0 bases clipped from V and 8 bases from J, the junction kept 3 bases outside the gene matches. DNA of the CDR3: TGTGCCAGCAGTTTATCGGGACAGGCCCATTCACCCCTCCACTTT. Amino acids: CASSLSGQAHSPLHF.